This is a list of T cell receptor beta chains from one sample in a study of blood T cell repertoires in COVID-19. Sequencing used immunoSEQ multiplex PCR; TCRdb keeps in-frame clones, though not all of them. The profile shows 200,000 to 250,000 clones, about 79% of them singletons. Sequenced material: peripheral blood. The origin of the receptors is a human donor in a cohort sampled during active COVID-19. The CDR3 runs from the conserved cysteine through the conserved F or W. Each record gives: CDR3 protein, CDR3 DNA, J gene, V gene, clone size, D gene. A D gene is named only where the DNA matches it firmly. A clone size is listed for some rows: how often the clone was seen (once, few, many), or a class if it is expanded.

CDR3: CASSPRTVNTEAFF
DNA: TGTGCCAGCAGCCCGAGGACAGTGAACACTGAAGCTTTCTTT
J: TRBJ1-1
V: TRBV14
size: -
D: -

CDR3: CASSMGRSTDTQYF
DNA: TGTGCCAGCAGTATGGGGCGGAGCACAGATACGCAGTATTTT
J: TRBJ2-3
V: TRBV2
size: -
D: -

CDR3: CASSLETGAGGYTF
DNA: TGCGCCAGCAGCTTGGAAACAGGGGCTGGTGGCTACACCTTC
J: TRBJ1-2
V: TRBV5-1
size: -
D: TRBD1

CDR3: CASSRVKGARDTQYF
DNA: TGTGCCAGCAGCCGCGTGAAGGGGGCAAGGGATACGCAGTATTTT
J: TRBJ2-3
V: TRBV6-5
size: -
D: TRBD1

CDR3: CASSLPGTSGYNEQFF
DNA: TGCGCCAGCAGCTTACCCGGGACTAGCGGTTACAATGAGCAGTTCTTC
J: TRBJ2-1
V: TRBV5-1
size: once
D: TRBD2

CDR3: CASSLGSGNYEQYF
DNA: TGCGCCAGCAGCTTGGGTAGCGGGAACTACGAGCAGTACTTC
J: TRBJ2-7
V: TRBV5-1
size: -
D: TRBD2

CDR3: CASSSAYEQYF
DNA: TGTGCCAGCAGCTCGGCCTACGAGCAGTACTTC
J: TRBJ2-7
V: TRBV7-2
size: -
D: -

CDR3: CASRPSGRAGEQYF
DNA: TGCGCCAGCAGGCCGAGCGGGAGGGCCGGCGAGCAGTACTTC
J: TRBJ2-7
V: TRBV5-1
size: -
D: TRBD2

CDR3: CASSKGGVNEQFF
DNA: TGTGCCAGCTCGAAAGGGGGCGTTAATGAGCAGTTCTTC
J: TRBJ2-1
V: TRBV27
size: -
D: TRBD1

CDR3: CASSQKAVGTGELFF
DNA: TGCGCCAGCAGCCAAAAGGCCGTCGGGACCGGGGAGCTGTTTTTT
J: TRBJ2-2
V: TRBV4-1
size: few
D: -

CDR3: CASSPVAGLSSYEQYF
DNA: TGCGCCAGCAGCCCAGTAGCGGGCCTCAGCTCCTACGAGCAGTACTTC
J: TRBJ2-7
V: TRBV5-1
size: -
D: TRBD2

CDR3: CATYAPGGFTDTQYF
DNA: TGTGCCACCTACGCCCCGGGGGGATTCACAGATACGCAGTATTTT
J: TRBJ2-3
V: TRBV28
size: once
D: TRBD2

CDR3: CASSLGGAQETQYF
DNA: TGTGCCAGCAGCTTAGGGGGCGCGCAAGAGACCCAGTACTTC
J: TRBJ2-5
V: TRBV7-9
size: -
D: -

CDR3: CASSADMPRRAFF
DNA: TGTGCCAGCAGCGCTGACATGCCTCGAAGGGCTTTCTTT
J: TRBJ1-1
V: TRBV5-4
size: -
D: -

CDR3: CASSQEAAGVPDTQYF
DNA: TGCGCCAGCAGCCAAGAGGCAGCGGGAGTACCAGATACGCAGTATTTT
J: TRBJ2-3
V: TRBV4-1
size: once
D: TRBD2

CDR3: CASHDGTLRGYTF
DNA: TGTGCCAGCCACGACGGAACGTTGAGGGGCTACACCTTC
J: TRBJ1-2
V: TRBV6-5
size: -
D: -

CDR3: CASSAGTSGTHFPYEQYF
DNA: TGTGCCAGTAGTGCCGGGACTAGCGGGACCCATTTTCCCTACGAGCAGTACTTC
J: TRBJ2-7
V: TRBV19
size: -
D: TRBD2

CDR3: CASSAGGPEEQYF
DNA: TGTGCCAGCTCAGCGGGAGGGCCGGAGGAGCAGTACTTC
J: TRBJ2-7
V: TRBV18
size: once
D: TRBD2

CDR3: CASRPTTNNTGELFF
DNA: TGTGCCAGCAGGCCGACAACGAATAACACCGGGGAGCTGTTTTTT
J: TRBJ2-2
V: TRBV11-2
size: -
D: -

CDR3: CASSYRGGRGGEKLFF
DNA: TGTGCCAGCAGTTATAGAGGGGGCAGGGGAGGAGAAAAACTGTTTTTT
J: TRBJ1-4
V: TRBV6-5
size: -
D: TRBD1

CDR3: CASKASGSYEQYF
DNA: TGTGCCAGCAAGGCTAGCGGGTCCTACGAGCAGTACTTC
J: TRBJ2-7
V: TRBV6-5
size: -
D: TRBD2

CDR3: CAIRQQGLSTDTQYF
DNA: TGTGCCATCAGACAGCAGGGACTTAGCACAGATACGCAGTATTTT
J: TRBJ2-3
V: TRBV10-3
size: -
D: -

CDR3: CASSTPGWGAFF
DNA: TGTGCCAGCAGTACCCCAGGGTGGGGAGCTTTCTTT
J: TRBJ1-1
V: TRBV28
size: -
D: -

CDR3: CASSLDRVNTEAFF
DNA: TGTGCCAGCAGCTTGGACAGGGTGAACACTGAAGCTTTCTTT
J: TRBJ1-1
V: TRBV7-9
size: -
D: TRBD1

CDR3: CASSPPRGHENTGELFF
DNA: TGTGCCAGCAGTCCCCCGAGGGGACACGAGAACACCGGGGAGCTGTTTTTT
J: TRBJ2-2
V: TRBV27
size: few
D: -

CDR3: CASSETTGVAGELFF
DNA: TGTGCCAGCAGTGAGACGACAGGGGTCGCCGGGGAGCTGTTTTTT
J: TRBJ2-2
V: TRBV25-1
size: -
D: TRBD1

CDR3: CASSFTRGIHEQYF
DNA: TGTGCCAGCAGCTTTACCCGGGGGATCCACGAGCAGTACTTC
J: TRBJ2-7
V: TRBV5-4
size: -
D: -

CDR3: CASSPQGNAGDTQYF
DNA: TGTGCCAGCAGTCCCCAGGGAAATGCGGGGGATACGCAGTATTTT
J: TRBJ2-3
V: TRBV6-5
size: -
D: -

CDR3: CASSLWAAGVGKNIQYF
DNA: TGTGCCAGCAGTTTATGGGCAGCGGGAGTGGGCAAAAACATTCAGTACTTC
J: TRBJ2-4
V: TRBV28
size: -
D: TRBD2

CDR3: CASHYTLSTEAFF
DNA: TGTGCCAGCCACTATACCCTGAGCACTGAAGCTTTCTTT
J: TRBJ1-1
V: TRBV2
size: -
D: -

CDR3: CASSKGTGGLNSPLHF
DNA: TGTGCCAGCAGTAAGGGGACAGGGGGCCTTAATTCACCCCTCCACTTT
J: TRBJ1-6
V: TRBV28
size: -
D: TRBD1

CDR3: CASSGGTGGREQYF
DNA: TGCGCCAGCAGCGGCGGGACAGGGGGGAGGGAGCAGTACTTC
J: TRBJ2-7
V: TRBV5-1
size: -
D: TRBD1

CDR3: CASSSILAGGPDEQFF
DNA: TGTGCCAGCAGTTCCATCCTAGCGGGAGGGCCAGATGAGCAGTTCTTC
J: TRBJ2-1
V: TRBV27
size: -
D: TRBD2

CDR3: CASSPGFGIQQETQYF
DNA: TGTGCCAGCAGCCCAGGGTTTGGTATCCAACAAGAGACCCAGTACTTC
J: TRBJ2-5
V: TRBV3-1/TRBV3-2
size: once
D: -

CDR3: CASSPLGLALAKNIQYF
DNA: TGCGCCAGCAGCCCCCTTGGACTAGCCTTAGCCAAAAACATTCAGTACTTC
J: TRBJ2-4
V: TRBV4-1
size: -
D: TRBD2